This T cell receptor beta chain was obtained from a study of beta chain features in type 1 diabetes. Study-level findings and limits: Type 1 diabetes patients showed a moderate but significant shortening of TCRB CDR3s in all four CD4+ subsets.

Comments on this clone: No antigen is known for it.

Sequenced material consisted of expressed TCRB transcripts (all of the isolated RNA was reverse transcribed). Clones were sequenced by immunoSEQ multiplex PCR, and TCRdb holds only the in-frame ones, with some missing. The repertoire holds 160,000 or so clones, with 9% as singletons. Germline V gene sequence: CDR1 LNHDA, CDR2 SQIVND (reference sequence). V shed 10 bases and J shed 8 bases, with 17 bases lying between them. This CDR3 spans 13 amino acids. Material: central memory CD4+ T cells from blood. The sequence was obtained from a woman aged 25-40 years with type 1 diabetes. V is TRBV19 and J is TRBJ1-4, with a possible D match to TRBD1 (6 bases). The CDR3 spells CATTGWQQEKLFF. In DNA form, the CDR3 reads TGTGCCACAACAGGGTGGCAGCAGGAAAAACTGTTTTTT. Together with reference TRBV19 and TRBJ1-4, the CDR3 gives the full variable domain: DGGITQSPKYLFRKEGQNVTLSCEQNLNHDAMYWYRQDPGQGLRLIYYSQIVNDFQKGDIAEGYSVSREKKESFPLTVTSAQKNPTAFYLCATTGWQQEKLFFGSGTQLSVL.